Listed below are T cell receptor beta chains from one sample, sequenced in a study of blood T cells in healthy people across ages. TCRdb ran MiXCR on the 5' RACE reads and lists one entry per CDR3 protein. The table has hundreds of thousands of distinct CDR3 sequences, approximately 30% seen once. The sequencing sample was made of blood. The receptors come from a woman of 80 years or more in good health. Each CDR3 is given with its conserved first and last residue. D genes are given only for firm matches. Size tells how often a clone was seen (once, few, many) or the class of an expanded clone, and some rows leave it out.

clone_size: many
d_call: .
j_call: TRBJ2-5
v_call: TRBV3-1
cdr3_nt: TGTGCCAGCAGGCCAGAAGGGCGCTCCGAGGAGACCCAGTACTTC
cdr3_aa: CASRPEGRSEETQYF

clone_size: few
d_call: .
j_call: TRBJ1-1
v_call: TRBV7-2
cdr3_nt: TGTGCCAGCAGCTTAGGCCCGGGTTCCATTCTAGCTTTCTTT
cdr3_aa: CASSLGPGSILAFF

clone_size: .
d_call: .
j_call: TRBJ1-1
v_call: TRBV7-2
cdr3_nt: TGTGCCAGCAGCCCAGCCAGGGTTGAGACGGCTTTCTTT
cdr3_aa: CASSPARVETAFF

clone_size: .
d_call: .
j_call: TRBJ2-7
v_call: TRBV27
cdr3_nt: TGTGCCAGCAACCTCAGGGGCTCCTACGAGCAGTACTTC
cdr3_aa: CASNLRGSYEQYF

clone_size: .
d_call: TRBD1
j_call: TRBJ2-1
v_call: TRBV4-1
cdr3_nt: TGCGCCAGCAGCCAGCCCTTGACAGGGGGCTTCGTAAATGAGCAGTTCTTC
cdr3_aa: CASSQPLTGGFVNEQFF

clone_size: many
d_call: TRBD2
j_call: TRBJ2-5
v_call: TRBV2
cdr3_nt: TGTGCCAGCACCGAGGCTGGCGGGGGTAGGGAGACCCAGTACTTC
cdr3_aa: CASTEAGGGRETQYF

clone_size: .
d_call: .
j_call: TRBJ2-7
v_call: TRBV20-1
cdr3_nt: TGCAGTGCTAGCCCCGACCGGGGAGCCTACGAGCAGTACTTC
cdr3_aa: CSASPDRGAYEQYF

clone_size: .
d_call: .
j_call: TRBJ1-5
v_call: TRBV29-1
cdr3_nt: TGCAGCGCTCGGGGGCTGGATAATCAGCCCCAGCATTTT
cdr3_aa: CSARGLDNQPQHF

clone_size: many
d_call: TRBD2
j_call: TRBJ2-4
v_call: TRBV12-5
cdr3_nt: TGTGCTAGTGGTCTAGGGACTAGCGGGGGGCTAGCCAAAAACATTCAGTACTTC
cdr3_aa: CASGLGTSGGLAKNIQYF

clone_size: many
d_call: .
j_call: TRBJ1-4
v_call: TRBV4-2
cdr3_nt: TGTGCCAGCAGCCAAGAAGCTGAACTGTTTTTT
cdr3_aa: CASSQEAELFF

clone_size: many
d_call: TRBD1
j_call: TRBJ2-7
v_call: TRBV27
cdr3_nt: TGTGCCAGCAGTTTATGGCCGGGACAGGGGGCCTACGAGCAGTACTTC
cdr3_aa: CASSLWPGQGAYEQYF

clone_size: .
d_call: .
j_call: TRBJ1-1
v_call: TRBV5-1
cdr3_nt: TGCGCCAGCAGCCCGACCGGGGAGGGGGTGACTTTCTTT
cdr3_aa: CASSPTGEGVTFF

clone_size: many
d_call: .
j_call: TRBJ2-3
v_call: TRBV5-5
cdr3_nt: TGTGCCAGCAGCCTACGGCCTGGGGGGAGGCTCGTTCTGACAGATACGCAGTATTTT
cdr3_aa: CASSLRPGGRLVLTDTQYF

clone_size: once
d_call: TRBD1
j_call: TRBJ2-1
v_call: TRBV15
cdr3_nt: TGTGCCACCAGCGGAGACAGGGACTCCTACAATGAGCAGTTCTTC
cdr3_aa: CATSGDRDSYNEQFF

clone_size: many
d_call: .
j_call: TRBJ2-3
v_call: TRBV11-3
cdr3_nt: TGTGCCAGCAGCTTACCATCTCTAGGCACAGATACGCAGTATTTT
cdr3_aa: CASSLPSLGTDTQYF

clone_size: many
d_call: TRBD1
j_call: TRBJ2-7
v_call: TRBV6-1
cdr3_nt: TGTGCCAGCACCGGACAGGGGTTAGTAGCCTACGAGCAGTACTTC
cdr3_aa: CASTGQGLVAYEQYF

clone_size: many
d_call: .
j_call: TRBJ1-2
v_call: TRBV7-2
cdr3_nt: TGTGCCAGCAGCTTAAACCGAGGACGGCCCTACACCTTC
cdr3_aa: CASSLNRGRPYTF

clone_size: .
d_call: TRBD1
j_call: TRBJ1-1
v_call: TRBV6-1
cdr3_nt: TGTGCCAACAGGGGTCGGACCCAAGGCGCTGAAGCTTTCTTT
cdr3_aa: CANRGRTQGAEAFF

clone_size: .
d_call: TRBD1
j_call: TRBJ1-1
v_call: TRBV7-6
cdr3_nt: TGTGCCAGCAGCTCAGGACAGGGGGCCGGGTATGAAGCTTTCTTT
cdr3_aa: CASSSGQGAGYEAFF

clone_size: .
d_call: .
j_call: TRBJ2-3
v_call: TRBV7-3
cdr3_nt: TGTGCCAGCAGCCCGGGCCCAGATACGCAGTATTTT
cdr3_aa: CASSPGPDTQYF

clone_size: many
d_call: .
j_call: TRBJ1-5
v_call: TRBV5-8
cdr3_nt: TGTGCCAGCAGCTTGGATCAGCCCCAGCATTTT
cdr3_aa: CASSLDQPQHF

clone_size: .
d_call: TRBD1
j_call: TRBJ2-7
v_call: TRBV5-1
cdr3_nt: TGCGCCAGCAGCAACCAGGGGGCTCCCTACGAGCAGTACTTC
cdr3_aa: CASSNQGAPYEQYF

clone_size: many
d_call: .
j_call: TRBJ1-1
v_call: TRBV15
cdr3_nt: TGTGCCACCAGCGCTCCGTCTAGGACGGGCAACACTGAAGCTTTCTTT
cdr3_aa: CATSAPSRTGNTEAFF

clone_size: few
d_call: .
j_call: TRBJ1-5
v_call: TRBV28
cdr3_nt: TGTGCCAGCAGTTCAGGGACCTATCAGCCCCAGCATTTT
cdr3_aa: CASSSGTYQPQHF

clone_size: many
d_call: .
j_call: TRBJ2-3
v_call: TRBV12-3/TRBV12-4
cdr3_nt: TGCGCCAGCAGCTTGGCAAGGGGTGGCGCAGATACGCAGTATTTT
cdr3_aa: CASSLARGGADTQYF

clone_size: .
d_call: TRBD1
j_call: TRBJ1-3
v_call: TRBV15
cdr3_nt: TGTGCCACCAGCAGAGTTTGGACAGGGGGCTCTGGAAACACCATATATTTT
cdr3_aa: CATSRVWTGGSGNTIYF

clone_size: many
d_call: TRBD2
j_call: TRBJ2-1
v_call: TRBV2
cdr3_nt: TGTGCCAGCAGTGAAGCCCAGCGGGGGCCCCGGAATTACAATGAGCAGTTCTTC
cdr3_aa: CASSEAQRGPRNYNEQFF

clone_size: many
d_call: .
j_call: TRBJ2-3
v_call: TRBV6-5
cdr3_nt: TGTGCCAGCAGTTACAGGAAGGGAGATACGCAGTATTTT
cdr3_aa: CASSYRKGDTQYF

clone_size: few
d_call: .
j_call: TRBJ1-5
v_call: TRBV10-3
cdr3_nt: TGTGCCATCAGTGAGTCCACAGCCAATCAGCCCCAGCATTTT
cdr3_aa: CAISESTANQPQHF

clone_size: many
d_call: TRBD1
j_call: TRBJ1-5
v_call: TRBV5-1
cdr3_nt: TGCGCCAGCAGCCCCGGGACAGATTATCAGCCCCAGCATTTT
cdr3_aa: CASSPGTDYQPQHF